This T cell receptor beta chain was captured in a study of T cell repertoires in cytomegalovirus infection. Study at large: Alongside well-studied HLA-B-restricted CMV epitopes, recently identified HLA-C-restricted CMV epitopes were also used.

As for this clonotype: Its specificity is unknown.

TCRdb used MiXCR to reprocess the reads, holding one entry per CDR3 protein. The sample carries under 50,000 distinct CDR3 sequences, around 23% recorded once. The CDR3 length is 14 residues. V lost 5 bases and J 7 bases, leaving 15 bases between the germline ends. Germline V CDR1 and CDR2: SGHTA, FQGTGA. The chain joins TRBV7-3 to TRBJ2-4; D might be TRBD1 (6 bases). This clonotype was sampled from a human donor in good health (CMV status not recorded). Some clones in this sample may be carry-over from other donors' samples. Sequenced here: CD8+ T cells from cultured PBMCs, sampled from culture after CMV antigen stimulation. The CDR3 region is CASSLSGEWNIQYF. For the CDR3, the DNA is TGTGCCAGCAGCCTCTCAGGGGAGTGGAACATTCAGTACTTC.